The next 24 T cell receptor beta chains were all read from a single sample in a study of blood T cell repertoires in COVID-19 (TCRdb year 2020). Library preparation employed the immunoSEQ multiplex PCR assay. Entries here come from immuneACCESS through TCRdb and include only in-frame sequences with V and J called. Some clones fail to appear in such tables; in the studies checked, an unresolved V gene covers under half of the shortfall, and the cause of the remainder is unknown. The sample table contains some 180,000 clones; only one count was recorded for roughly 78% of them. The ten largest make up 2.5% to 3.5% of the sample. Sequences were obtained from peripheral blood. The source of these receptors is a woman older than 75 with active or convalescent COVID-19.

The chain joins TRBV11-2 to TRBJ1-4; possibly TRBD1 for D (5 bases). This CDR3 has 15 amino acids. Germline CDR1 reads SGHAT; CDR2 reads FQNNGV. Between the trimmed V and J ends, which lost 2 bases and 3 bases, there was a span of 10 bases. For the CDR3, the DNA is TGTGCCAGCAGCTTAAGGGGTGCAGCTAATGAAAAACTGTTTTTT. Translation gives CASSLRGAANEKLFF.

This clone was seen a handful of times. The rearrangement uses TRBV5-1 and TRBJ2-7; D is undetermined. CDR3 length: 12 amino acids. CDR1 is SGHRS, CDR2 YFSETQ, per germline. Trimming removed 5 bases from V and 4 bases from J, with 10 bases in between. The CDR3 loop reads CASSGQLYEQYF. CDR3 bases: TGCGCCAGCAGTGGGCAGCTATACGAGCAGTACTTC.

This sequence joins TRBV7-2 and TRBJ1-3, with D unresolved. CDR1 is SGHTA, CDR2 FQGNSA, per germline. Trimming cost V 5 bases and J 5 bases, with 10 bases left between them. This CDR3 comprises 13 residues. CDR3 in amino acids: CASSLYARNTIYF. CDR3 coding DNA: TGTGCCAGCAGCCTCTACGCCCGAAACACCATATATTTT.

The V gene is TRBV6-4, the J gene TRBJ2-6; D is uncertain. The V end lost 8 bases, the J end lost 2 bases, and 7 bases lay between the germline ends. The CDR3 contains 13 residues. The germline V gene encodes CDR1 MRHNA and CDR2 SNTAGT. CDR3: CASGVPGANVLTF. For the CDR3, the DNA is TGTGCCAGCGGAGTTCCTGGGGCCAACGTCCTGACTTTC.

The chain employs TRBV7-2 and TRBJ2-7; D ambiguous. V lost 1 base, J lost 4 bases, and 8 bases lay in between. CDR1 and CDR2 from the germline V gene are SGHTA and FQGNSA. The CDR3 contains 13 residues. This chain's CDR3 is CASSLGSEYEQYF. In DNA form, the CDR3 reads TGTGCCAGCAGCTTAGGCTCGGAGTACGAGCAGTACTTC.

The chain carries TRBV28 and TRBJ1-1; D is unresolved. Trimming stripped 1 base from V and 1 base from J, with 10 bases between. The CDR3 runs to 15 residues. Germline V lookup: CDR1 MDHEN, CDR2 SYDVKM. Here the CDR3 reads CASSLFQIPNTEAFF. The CDR3 DNA reads TGTGCCAGCAGTTTATTCCAGATACCGAACACTGAAGCTTTCTTT. The whole variable domain, filled in from reference TRBV28 and TRBJ1-1, reads DVKVTQSSRYLVKRTGEKVFLECVQDMDHENMFWYRQDPGLGLRLIYFSYDVKMKEKGDIPEGYSVSREKKERFSLILESASTNQTSMYLCASSLFQIPNTEAFFGQGTRLTVV.

J is TRBJ2-7 and V is TRBV7-2, with a tentative D call TRBD1 (5 bases). V was pared by 2 bases and J by 0 bases, with 8 bases between. The CDR3 sequence is 14 residues long. In germline, CDR1 is SGHTA, CDR2 FQGNSA. This chain's CDR3 is CASSLQTDSYEQYF. The CDR3 DNA sequence: TGTGCCAGCAGCTTACAGACAGACTCCTACGAGCAGTACTTC.

The chain has TRBV5-1 and TRBJ1-2; TRBD1 aligns across 8 bases. The ends lost 2 bases at V and 3 bases at J; junction bases unmatched: 3. CDR1 and CDR2 from the germline V gene are SGHRS and YFSETQ. This CDR3 spans 14 amino acids. The CDR3 nucleotides read TGCGCCAGCAGCTTACAGGGGGTTGACTATGGCTACACCTTC. Its translation is CASSLQGVDYGYTF. The full variable domain, its missing parts supplied by reference TRBV5-1 and TRBJ1-2, is KAGVTQTPRYLIKTRGQQVTLSCSPISGHRSVSWYQQTPGQGLQFLFEYFSETQRNKGNFPGRFSGRQFSNSRSEMNVSTLELGDSALYLCASSLQGVDYGYTFGSGTRLTVV.

The V gene is TRBV15, the J gene TRBJ1-2, with D possibly matching TRBD1 (5 bases). Germline CDR1 and CDR2: LNHNV and YYDKDF (reference sequence). V lost 5 bases and J lost 6, with 16 bases in between. The CDR3 loop spans 14 amino acids. In DNA form, the CDR3 reads TGTGCCACCAGCCGGGTGGCGGGGCTCAATGGCTACACCTTC. Encoded protein: CATSRVAGLNGYTF.

This clone came up once. The CDR3 nucleotides are TGTGCCTGGAGTTTCGCAGGGGGCGAGGGAGGGCACACTGAAGCTTTCTTT. It translates to CAWSFAGGEGGHTEAFF. The chain uses TRBV30 and TRBJ1-1, with 8 bases lining up with TRBD1. Trimming at V came to 2 bases and at J to 3 bases, leaving 14 bases not matched to a gene. The CDR3 contains 17 residues. Per the germline V gene, CDR1 is GTSNPN and CDR2 is SVGIG (reference sequence).

The gene calls are TRBV6-5 and TRBJ2-1; TRBD1 matches at 9 bases. Germline-derived CDR1 and CDR2 are MNHEY and SVGAGI. The CDR3 loop spans 14 amino acids. Trimming cost V 8 bases and J 8 bases; bases outside gene matches: 10. CDR3 region: CASVSDRGRDEQFF. The CDR3 DNA sequence: TGTGCCAGCGTTTCAGACAGGGGGAGGGATGAGCAGTTCTTC.

About this clone: This same CDR3 is encoded by further DNA sequences in the sample. V and J are TRBV7-3 and TRBJ1-1, with 9 bases matching TRBD1. Germline V lookup: CDR1 SGHTA, CDR2 FQGTGA. After removal of 5 bases from V and 3 bases from J, the junction contained 1 base not matched to a gene. The CDR3 covers 13 residues. The CDR3 loop reads CASSRDRDTEAFF. In nucleotides, the CDR3 is TGTGCCAGCAGCCGGGACAGGGACACTGAAGCTTTCTTT.

The chain combines TRBV4-3 with TRBJ2-7; a possible D gene is TRBD2 (5 bases). The CDR3 length is 15 residues. Per germline, CDR1 LGHNA and CDR2 YSLEER. V was shortened by 0 bases and J by 6 bases, with 15 bases between the two germline ends. The CDR3 bases are TGCGCCAGCAGCCAAGATATATCGGGGTTCTTCGAGCAGTACTTC. Translation: CASSQDISGFFEQYF.

The chain recombines TRBV5-5 with TRBJ2-5; D gene uncertain. Germline lookup yields CDR1 SGHKS and CDR2 YYEKEE (reference sequence). Trimming pared 0 bases from V and 2 bases from J, leaving 8 bases between. The CDR3 is 14 residues long. The CDR3 loop is CASSLGHAQETQYF. CDR3 bases: TGTGCCAGCAGCTTGGGACATGCACAAGAGACCCAGTACTTC.

The CDR3 protein is CASSRLQGGGYTF. The DNA for the CDR3 is TGTGCCAGCAGCCGTCTACAAGGGGGTGGCTACACCTTC. V and J are TRBV12-3 or TRBV12-4 and TRBJ1-2, with D tentatively TRBD1 (6 bases). The CDR3 extends over 13 amino acids. Between the trimmed V and J ends, which lost 6 bases and 7 bases, there was a span of 15 bases.

This clone was counted once. The chain joins TRBV28 to TRBJ1-5, with 9 bases fitting TRBD1. There are 15 residues in the CDR3. Germline trimming cut 3 bases from V and 7 bases from J; bases unmatched to any gene: 7. CDR1 MDHEN and CDR2 SYDVKM come from the germline V gene. DNA of the CDR3: TGTGCCAGCAGTTTCATACAGGGGGCCCAACAGCCCCAGCATTTT. Translation gives CASSFIQGAQQPQHF. The entire variable domain, with the rest obtained from reference TRBV28 and TRBJ1-5, is as follows: DVKVTQSSRYLVKRTGEKVFLECVQDMDHENMFWYRQDPGLGLRLIYFSYDVKMKEKGDIPEGYSVSREKKERFSLILESASTNQTSMYLCASSFIQGAQQPQHFGDGTRLSIL.

The CDR3 sequence is CAISESPQYEQYF. Here the CDR3 DNA reads TGTGCCATCAGTGAGTCGCCCCAGTACGAGCAGTACTTC. This chain joins TRBV10-3 and TRBJ2-7, with no clear D. CDR1 ENHRY and CDR2 SYGVKD come from the germline V gene. V lost 0 bases, J lost 4 bases, and 7 bases lay in between. The CDR3 consists of 13 residues.

This clone was picked up a small number of times. The chain couples TRBV15 to TRBJ1-5; 7 nucleotides match TRBD1. CDR3 length: 14 residues. V dropped 6 bases and J dropped 3; count of bases not matched to a gene: 5. Germline V CDR1 and CDR2: LNHNV, YYDKDF (reference sequence). This CDR3 reads CATRVGQANQPQHF. In nucleotides, the CDR3 is TGTGCCACCAGAGTCGGACAGGCCAATCAGCCCCAGCATTTT.

The CDR3 is CASSFGGQGSSGSPLHF. Here the CDR3 DNA reads TGTGCCAGCAGCTTCGGGGGGCAGGGTTCTTCGGGCTCACCCCTCCACTTT. The chain has TRBV7-3 and TRBJ1-6; D perhaps matches TRBD1 (6 bases). V dropped 3 bases and J dropped 10 bases, with 22 bases sitting between them. Germline CDR1 and CDR2: SGHTA and FQGTGA. There are 17 residues in the CDR3.

The chain uses TRBV29-1 and TRBJ1-2, with 10 bases lining up with TRBD1. The germline gives CDR1 SQVTM, CDR2 ANQGSEA. The V segment lost 7 bases and the J segment 2 bases; nucleotides outside the gene matches: 4. There are 13 residues in the CDR3. CDR3 residues: CSGRQGANYGYTF. The CDR3 nucleotides read TGCAGCGGAAGACAGGGGGCCAACTATGGCTACACCTTC.

The chain couples TRBV3-1 (or the pseudogene TRBV3-2) to TRBJ2-1, with D maybe TRBD2 (5 bases). Deletions cut 1 base from V and 9 bases from J, with 10 bases between. Germline CDR1 is LGHDT and CDR2 is YNNKEL (reference sequence). CDR3 length equals 13 residues. CDR3 sequence: CASSQGEYGEQFF. In nucleotides, the CDR3 is TGTGCCAGCAGCCAAGGGGAGTACGGTGAGCAGTTCTTC.

The chain couples TRBV2 to TRBJ2-5, with TRBD1 identical over 7 bases. CDR3 size: 15 residues. V gave up 6 bases and J gave up 5 bases; unmatched junction bases: 12. CDR1 and CDR2 from the germline V gene are SNHLY and FYNNEI. The CDR3 nucleotides are TGTGCCAGCAGGCTACCCGGGACAGTATACGAGACCCAGTACTTC. Amino acids: CASRLPGTVYETQYF.

V and J are TRBV19 and TRBJ2-1; 7 nucleotides align to TRBD1. The CDR3 consists of 17 residues. V gave up 3 bases and J gave up 3 bases; unmatched junction bases: 11. Germline-derived CDR1 and CDR2 are LNHDA and SQIVND (reference sequence). DNA for the CDR3: TGTGCCAGTAGTATGGGACGACAGGGTAGGTACTACAATGAGCAGTTCTTC. This codes for CASSMGRQGRYYNEQFF. The complete variable domain, with remaining parts taken from reference TRBV19 and TRBJ2-1, reads DGGITQSPKYLFRKEGQNVTLSCEQNLNHDAMYWYRQDPGQGLRLIYYSQIVNDFQKGDIAEGYSVSREKKESFPLTVTSAQKNPTAFYLCASSMGRQGRYYNEQFFGPGTRLTVL.

The chain uses TRBV3-1 (or the pseudogene TRBV3-2) and TRBJ1-4; the D gene is possibly TRBD1 (5 bases). The CDR3 has 16 residues. V lost 6 bases to trimming and J lost 5 bases, with 19 bases between them. Looked up from germline, CDR1 is LGHDT and CDR2 is YNNKEL (reference sequence). The CDR3 nucleotides are TGTGCCAGCAGTTATAATGCGGGACCGCCGAATGAAAAACTGTTTTTT. Translation: CASSYNAGPPNEKLFF.